This is a list of T cell receptor beta chains from one sample in a study of T cells after yellow fever vaccination. A single record per CDR3 protein comes from TCRdb applying MiXCR to the 5' RACE reads. The sample gives approximately 330,000 distinct CDR3 sequences, approximately 12% of which show up once; approximately 3.3% is in the top ten. Sequences were derived from CD4+ T cells sorted from PBMCs, sampled 15 days after the yellow fever booster vaccination. The receptors derive from a man younger than 35 who received the YFV17D yellow fever vaccine. CDR3s include the opening cysteine and the closing phenylalanine or tryptophan. D genes are given only for firm matches. The listing skips clone size in some rows; elsewhere it reads once, few, many or a size class.

j_gene	d_gene	v_gene	abundance	CDR3aa	CDR3nt
TRBJ2-3	.	TRBV6-2/TRBV6-3	.	CASARMGHTQYF	TGTGCCAGCGCCCGCATGGGGCATACGCAGTATTTT
TRBJ2-3	TRBD2	TRBV7-2	.	CASSLTSGGFDTQYF	TGTGCCAGCAGCTTGACTAGCGGGGGGTTCGATACGCAGTATTTT
TRBJ2-3	.	TRBV3-1	.	CASWDWNTDTQYF	TGTGCCAGCTGGGACTGGAACACAGATACGCAGTATTTT
TRBJ2-1	.	TRBV7-3	.	CASSTRVGEQFF	TGTGCCAGCAGCACTAGGGTTGGTGAGCAGTTCTTC
TRBJ1-1	TRBD1	TRBV19	few	CASSHPGQANTEAFF	TGTGCCAGTAGCCACCCGGGACAGGCGAACACTGAAGCTTTCTTT
TRBJ2-3	.	TRBV4-3	few	CASSQGQPPDTQYF	TGCGCCAGCAGCCAAGGGCAGCCTCCCGATACGCAGTATTTT
TRBJ2-1	TRBD2	TRBV20-1	few	CSARWTSGGSYNEQFF	TGCAGTGCTAGATGGACTAGCGGGGGTTCCTACAATGAGCAGTTCTTC
TRBJ2-1	TRBD1	TRBV20-1	.	CSAREWQGATGEQFF	TGCAGTGCTAGAGAGTGGCAGGGGGCAACGGGTGAGCAGTTCTTC
TRBJ2-3	.	TRBV7-2	many	CASCQGPIDTQYF	TGTGCCAGCTGTCAGGGGCCTATAGATACGCAGTATTTT
TRBJ1-6	.	TRBV5-1	.	CASSLATGLNSPLHF	TGCGCCAGCAGCTTAGCAACGGGACTTAATTCACCCCTCCACTTT
TRBJ2-3	.	TRBV5-1	.	CASSSRSGANTQYF	TGCGCCAGCAGCTCTCGCTCGGGGGCTAATACGCAGTATTTT
TRBJ2-2	.	TRBV18	few	CASSPLQARPELFF	TGTGCCAGCTCACCTCTACAAGCACGTCCGGAGCTGTTTTTT